The clone carrying this TCR beta chain occurred a few times. The antigen remains unidentified. There are 13 residues in the CDR3. V was clipped by 2 bases and J by 6 bases, with 7 bases between them. Germline CDR1 and CDR2: MNHEY and SVGAGI. This sample was taken from a study of CD8 T cells in ankylosing spondylitis. Whole-study results and caveats: Some of the motif variants had earlier been found in reactive arthritis patients' fluid and blood.

Quantitative 5'-RACE with molecular barcodes generated TCR beta libraries. TCRdb called the 5' RACE reads again in MiXCR, with one record for every CDR3 protein. The table lists approximately 200,000 distinct CDR3 sequences, roughly 13% of them singletons. The sequence was collected from a male donor with ankylosing spondylitis or in good health (not recorded which). The sample was blood, either unsorted or a sorted T cell fraction (not recorded which). The chain is built from TRBV6-5 and TRBJ2-2, with D perhaps matching TRBD1 or TRBD2 (5 bases each). The CDR3 DNA sequence: TGTGCCAGCAGTTACATGGGGGCCGGGGAGCTGTTTTTT. Its protein is CASSYMGAGELFF.